A selection of T cell receptor beta chains follows, all from one sample in a study of T cell repertoires and Cas9 in healthy adults. Produced via immunoSEQ multiplex PCR; TCRdb's table is partial and in-frame only. The table lists 13,000 to 15,000 clones, roughly nine tenths of them singletons. Sample: Tregs (CD4+, CD25+, CD127-, CD137-, CD154-) from PBMCs; culture status not recorded. The receptors stem from a human donor in good health. The CDR3 runs from the conserved cysteine through the conserved F or W.

j_call,v_call,cdr3_aa
TRBJ1-5,TRBV7-2,CASSFKGGGQPQHF
TRBJ1-1,TRBV6-5,CASSPRQGKAFF
TRBJ2-3,TRBV10-3,CAISESSGRAGDTQYF
TRBJ1-1,TRBV5-4,CASSREVTEAFF
TRBJ2-1,TRBV19,CASSPGTSGVNNEQFF
TRBJ2-3,TRBV9,CASGVGLTDTQYF
TRBJ2-1,TRBV19,CASSILGRSSYNEQFF
TRBJ1-2,TRBV19,CASTLGQGNYGYTF
TRBJ2-4,TRBV5-1,CASSPYPIERGTVRAKNIQYF
TRBJ2-3,TRBV4-1,CASSQGVVTDTQYF
TRBJ2-7,TRBV19,CASSDRGSYEQYF
TRBJ2-3,TRBV19,CASSITGGSDTQYF
TRBJ1-5,TRBV20-1,CSASLNQPQHF
TRBJ1-1,TRBV18,CASSPRTGRGSVGNTEAFF
TRBJ1-2,TRBV6-5,CASTQGRGYTF
TRBJ2-3,TRBV29-1,CSVEGRGQRDTQYF
TRBJ1-1,TRBV7-3,CASSLQAGTEAFF
TRBJ1-1,TRBV28,CASSDGSTHTEAFF
TRBJ2-1,TRBV6-6,CASSKAGIPNSEQFF
TRBJ1-2,TRBV7-9,CASSVTGDGYTF
TRBJ2-2,TRBV7-2,CASSPMHGSWNTGELFF
TRBJ2-3,TRBV29-1,CSVGIALRTTDTQYF
TRBJ1-2,TRBV7-6,CASSLRAGSYGYTF
TRBJ2-2,TRBV2,CASSNPSWASGTGELFF
TRBJ1-2,TRBV7-9,CASSAGGADGYTF
TRBJ1-2,TRBV4-1,CASSQVGGQALYGYTF
TRBJ2-2,TRBV15,CATSRAGELFF
NA,TRBV6-5,CASSYRGNSYEQYF
TRBJ1-5,TRBV19,CASSIGGRLSYSNQPQHF
TRBJ1-2,TRBV7-2,CASSLADSSYGYTF
TRBJ1-4,TRBV18,CASSPPGEKLFF
TRBJ1-3,TRBV10-3,CAISESRGFGGNTIYF
TRBJ2-3,TRBV13,CASSTPDRVGTDTQYF
TRBJ1-4,TRBV9,CASSFRPGDEKLFF
TRBJ2-1,TRBV18,CASSISGSSNEQFF
TRBJ2-3,TRBV9,CASSRSIARPDTQYF
TRBJ1-5,TRBV7-2,CASSLVWTGGEGQPQHF
TRBJ2-6,TRBV9,CASSFLLGGPGANVLTF
TRBJ2-2,TRBV28,CASRGLSTGELFF
TRBJ1-2,TRBV7-2,CASAGTAGGNRGYTF
TRBJ2-2,TRBV6-5,CASSKELDTGELFF
TRBJ1-4,TRBV28,CASSRDRRNEKLFF
TRBJ2-1,TRBV14,CASSRRLAGDNEQFF
TRBJ2-5,TRBV7-9,CASSLEAGGWETQYF
TRBJ1-6,TRBV18,CASSSGGNNSPLHF
TRBJ2-6,TRBV19,CASIPSGFPGANVLTF
TRBJ1-2,TRBV19,CASSIGWRTHRGYTF
TRBJ1-1,TRBV7-2,CASSGQGPGTEAFF
TRBJ1-3,TRBV18,CASSPRVDLGFRVAGNTIYF
TRBJ1-2,TRBV19,CASSLVPDREDGYTF
TRBJ2-1,TRBV6-6,CASSYRFGSYNEQFF
TRBJ2-7,TRBV7-2,CASRPSASGIYEQYF
TRBJ1-5,TRBV18,CASSPQGSQPQHF
TRBJ1-5,TRBV2,CASSEWGPDQPQHF
TRBJ1-1,TRBV5-8,CASSKGPLTGALNTEAFF
TRBJ1-3,TRBV4-1,CASSQLWTGSGNTIYF
TRBJ1-2,TRBV5-6,CASSLARGYGYTF
TRBJ2-5,TRBV5-4,CASSLRTGTSRETQYF